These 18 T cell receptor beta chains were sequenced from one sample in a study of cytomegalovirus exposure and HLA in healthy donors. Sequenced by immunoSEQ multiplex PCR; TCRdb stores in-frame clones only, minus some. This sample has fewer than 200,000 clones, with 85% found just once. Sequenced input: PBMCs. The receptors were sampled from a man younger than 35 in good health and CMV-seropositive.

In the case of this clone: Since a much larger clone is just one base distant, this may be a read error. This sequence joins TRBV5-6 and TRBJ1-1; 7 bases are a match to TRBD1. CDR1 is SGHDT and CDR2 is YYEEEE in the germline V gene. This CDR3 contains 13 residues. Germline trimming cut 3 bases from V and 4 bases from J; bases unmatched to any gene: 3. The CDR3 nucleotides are TGTGCCAGCAGCTACTACAGGGGCACTGAAGCTTTCTTT. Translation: CASSYYRGTEAFF.

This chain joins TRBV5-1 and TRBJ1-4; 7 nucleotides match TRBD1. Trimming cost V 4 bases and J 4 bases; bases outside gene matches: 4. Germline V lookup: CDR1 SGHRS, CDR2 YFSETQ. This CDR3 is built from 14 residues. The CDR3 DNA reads TGCGCCAGCAGCGAGGGGACAGATAATGAAAAACTGTTTTTT. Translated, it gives CASSEGTDNEKLFF.

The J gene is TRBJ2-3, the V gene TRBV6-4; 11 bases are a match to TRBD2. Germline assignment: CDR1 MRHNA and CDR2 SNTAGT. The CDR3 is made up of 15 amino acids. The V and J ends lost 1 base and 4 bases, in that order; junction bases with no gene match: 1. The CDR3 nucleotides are TGTGCCAGCAGTGACTTAGCGGGAGGGCCAGATACGCAGTATTTT. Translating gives CASSDLAGGPDTQYF.

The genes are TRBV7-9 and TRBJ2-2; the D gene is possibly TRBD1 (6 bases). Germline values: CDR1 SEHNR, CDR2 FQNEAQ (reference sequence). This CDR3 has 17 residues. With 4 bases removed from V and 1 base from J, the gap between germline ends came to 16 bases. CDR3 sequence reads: CASSSLRQDENTGELFF. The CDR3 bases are TGTGCCAGCAGCTCCCTCAGACAGGATGAGAACACCGGGGAGCTGTTTTTT.

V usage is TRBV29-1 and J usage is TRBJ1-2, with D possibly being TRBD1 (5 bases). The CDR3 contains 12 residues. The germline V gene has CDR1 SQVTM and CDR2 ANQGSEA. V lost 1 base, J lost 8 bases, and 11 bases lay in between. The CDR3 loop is CSVEGGGTGYTF. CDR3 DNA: TGCAGCGTTGAAGGTGGAGGGACCGGCTACACCTTC.

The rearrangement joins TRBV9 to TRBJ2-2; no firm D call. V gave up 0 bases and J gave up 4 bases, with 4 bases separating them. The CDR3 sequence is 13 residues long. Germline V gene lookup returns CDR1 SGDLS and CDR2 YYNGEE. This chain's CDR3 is CASSVDGTGELFF. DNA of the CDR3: TGTGCCAGCAGCGTAGACGGCACCGGGGAGCTGTTTTTT. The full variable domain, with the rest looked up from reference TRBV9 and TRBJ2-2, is DSGVTQTPKHLITATGQRVTLRCSPRSGDLSVYWYQQSLDQGLQFLIQYYNGEERAKGNILERFSAQQFPDLHSELNLSSLELGDSALYFCASSVDGTGELFFGEGSRLTVL.

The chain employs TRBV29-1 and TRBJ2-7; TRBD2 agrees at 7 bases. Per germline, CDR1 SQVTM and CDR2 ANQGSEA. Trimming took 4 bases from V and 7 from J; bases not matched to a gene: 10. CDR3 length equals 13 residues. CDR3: CSVGWGRDGEQYF. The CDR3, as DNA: TGCAGCGTTGGATGGGGGAGGGATGGGGAGCAGTACTTC.

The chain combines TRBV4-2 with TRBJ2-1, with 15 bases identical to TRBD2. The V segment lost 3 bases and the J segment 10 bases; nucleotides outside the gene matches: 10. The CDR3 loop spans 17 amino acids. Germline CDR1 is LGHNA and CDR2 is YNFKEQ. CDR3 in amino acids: CASSQEPGTSGRYEQFF. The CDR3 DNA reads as TGTGCCAGCAGCCAGGAACCCGGGACTAGCGGGAGGTACGAGCAGTTCTTC.

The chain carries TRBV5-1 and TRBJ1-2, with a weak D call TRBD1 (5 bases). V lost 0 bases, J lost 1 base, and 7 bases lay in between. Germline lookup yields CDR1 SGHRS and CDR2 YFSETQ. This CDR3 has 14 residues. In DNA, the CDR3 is TGCGCCAGCAGCTTGGACAGGCTTAACTATGGCTACACCTTC. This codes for CASSLDRLNYGYTF.

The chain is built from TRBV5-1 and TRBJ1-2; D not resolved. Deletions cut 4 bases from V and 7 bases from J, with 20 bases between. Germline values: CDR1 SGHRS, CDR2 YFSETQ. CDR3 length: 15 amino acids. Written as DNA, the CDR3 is TGCGCCAGCAGCAAAAAGGCCGAGGGAGAGGGTGGCTACACCTTC. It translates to CASSKKAEGEGGYTF.

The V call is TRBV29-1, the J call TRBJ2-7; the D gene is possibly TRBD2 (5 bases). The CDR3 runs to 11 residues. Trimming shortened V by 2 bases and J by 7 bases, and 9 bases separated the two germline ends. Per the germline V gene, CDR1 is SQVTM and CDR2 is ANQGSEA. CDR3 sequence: CSVEISGEQYF. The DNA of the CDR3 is TGCAGCGTTGAAATCTCGGGGGAGCAGTACTTC.

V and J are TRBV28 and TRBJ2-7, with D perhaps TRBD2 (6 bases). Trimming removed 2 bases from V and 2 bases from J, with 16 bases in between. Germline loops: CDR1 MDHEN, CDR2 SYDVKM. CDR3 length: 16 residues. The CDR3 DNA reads TGTGCCAGCAGTTTAATCCCCGGGAGTGGGACCTACGAGCAGTACTTC. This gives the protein CASSLIPGSGTYEQYF. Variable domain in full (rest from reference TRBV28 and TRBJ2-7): DVKVTQSSRYLVKRTGEKVFLECVQDMDHENMFWYRQDPGLGLRLIYFSYDVKMKEKGDIPEGYSVSREKKERFSLILESASTNQTSMYLCASSLIPGSGTYEQYFGPGTRLTVT.

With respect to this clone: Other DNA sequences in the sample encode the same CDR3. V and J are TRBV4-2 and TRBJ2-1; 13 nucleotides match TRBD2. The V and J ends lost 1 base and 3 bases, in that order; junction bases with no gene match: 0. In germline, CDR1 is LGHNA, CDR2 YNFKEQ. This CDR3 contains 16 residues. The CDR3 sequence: CASSQGTSGGYNEQFF. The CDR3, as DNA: TGTGCCAGCAGCCAAGGGACTAGCGGGGGCTACAATGAGCAGTTCTTC.

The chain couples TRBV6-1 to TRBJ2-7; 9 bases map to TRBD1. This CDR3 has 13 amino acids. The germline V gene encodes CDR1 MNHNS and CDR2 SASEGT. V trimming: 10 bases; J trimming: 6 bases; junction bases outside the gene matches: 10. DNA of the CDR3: TGTGCCACCAACTCGGGACAGGGCCTCGAGCAGTACTTC. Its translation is CATNSGQGLEQYF.

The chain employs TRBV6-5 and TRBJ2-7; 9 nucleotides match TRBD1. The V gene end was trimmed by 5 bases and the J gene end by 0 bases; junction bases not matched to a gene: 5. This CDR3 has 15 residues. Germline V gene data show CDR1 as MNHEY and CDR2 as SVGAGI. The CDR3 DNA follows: TGTGCCAGCAGTCCCGGGACAGGGCCCTCCTACGAGCAGTACTTC. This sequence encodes CASSPGTGPSYEQYF.

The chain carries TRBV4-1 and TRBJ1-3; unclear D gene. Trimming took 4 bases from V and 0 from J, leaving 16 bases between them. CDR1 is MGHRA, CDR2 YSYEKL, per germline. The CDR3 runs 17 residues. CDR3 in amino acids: CASSRGGLILSGNTIYF. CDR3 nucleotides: TGCGCCAGCAGCCGAGGCGGTTTGATCCTCTCTGGAAACACCATATATTTT.

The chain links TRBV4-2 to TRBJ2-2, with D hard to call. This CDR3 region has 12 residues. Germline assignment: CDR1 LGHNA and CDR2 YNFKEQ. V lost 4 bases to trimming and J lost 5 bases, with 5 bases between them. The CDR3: CASSPSTGELFF. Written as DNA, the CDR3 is TGTGCCAGCAGCCCCTCTACCGGGGAGCTGTTTTTT.

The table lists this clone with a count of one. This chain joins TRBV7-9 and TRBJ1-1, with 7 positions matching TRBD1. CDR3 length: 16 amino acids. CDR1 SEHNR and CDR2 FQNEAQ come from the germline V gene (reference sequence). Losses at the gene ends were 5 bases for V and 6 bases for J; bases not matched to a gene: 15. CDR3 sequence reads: CASSPRTGRVWAEAFF. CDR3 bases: TGTGCCAGCAGCCCGCGGACAGGACGTGTGTGGGCTGAAGCTTTCTTT.